This TCR beta chain is drawn from a study of blood T cell repertoires in COVID-19. In the study overall: Sample material is recorded as cDNA or gDNA derived from T cells, B-cell-depleted T cells, or PBMCs.

In the original analysis: By means of reference gene primer amplification, nucleated cell counts were estimated. The data were produced by immunoSEQ multiplex PCR, yet TCRdb's version contains in-frame clones alone and is incomplete. V, J and clone size were drawn from that table, and D and trimming were deduced from the DNA. The sample records tens of thousands of clones, 80% to 85% being singletons. The CDR3 totals 13 residues. V was pared by 8 bases and J by 8 bases, with 18 bases between. Specimen: peripheral blood. The chain employs TRBV12-3 or TRBV12-4 and TRBJ1-1; a weak D match, TRBD1 (5 bases). The TCR was taken from a woman aged 60-70 years with acute or convalescent COVID-19. The CDR3 DNA reads as TGTGCCAGCGGCGGGGCAACGGGAACCGAAGCTTTCTTT. It encodes CASGGATGTEAFF.